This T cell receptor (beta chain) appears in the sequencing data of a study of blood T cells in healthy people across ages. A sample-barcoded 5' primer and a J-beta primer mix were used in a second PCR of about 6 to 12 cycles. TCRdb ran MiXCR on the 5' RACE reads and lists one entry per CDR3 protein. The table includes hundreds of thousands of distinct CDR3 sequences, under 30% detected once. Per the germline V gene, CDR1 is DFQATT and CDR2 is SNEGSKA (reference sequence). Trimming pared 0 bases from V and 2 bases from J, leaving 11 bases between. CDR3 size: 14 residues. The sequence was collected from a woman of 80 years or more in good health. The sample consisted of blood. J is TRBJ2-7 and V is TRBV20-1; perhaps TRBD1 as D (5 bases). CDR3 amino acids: CSARDLGHTYEQYF. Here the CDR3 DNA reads TGCAGTGCTAGAGATCTCGGACACACCTACGAGCAGTACTTC.